This T cell receptor (beta chain) derives from a study of Ad26.COV2.S vaccination and SARS-CoV-2 variants. Study background: Intramuscularly, Ad26.COV2.S was given either once or twice, 56 days apart. General study findings and limits: It was reported that spike-specific CD8+ and CD4+ T cell responses were substantially broad after vaccination. Responses of T cells in total may have been underestimated by the TCR breadth and depth analyses.

Regarding treatment: some 20 received Ad26.COV2.S at low or high dose, single or two shots; about five received placebo; per-sample allocation not given. Each sample was drawn 63 days after the first injection (of vaccine or placebo). The administered vaccine (an Ad26 vector) expressed Wuhan-strain SARS-CoV-2 spike. Sequenced by immunoSEQ multiplex PCR; TCRdb stores in-frame clones only, minus some. The repertoire holds approximately 350,000 clones, with approximately 83% as singletons. Germline CDR1 reads MNHNS; CDR2 reads SASEGT. The V gene lost 3 bases and the J gene lost 0 bases, with 8 bases spanning the gap. CDR3 size: 15 residues. Turning to this clone: Its antigen is still unknown.

The receptor's source is a person between 18 and 65 years old who received the Ad26.COV2.S COVID-19 vaccine or a placebo. The genes are TRBV6-1 and TRBJ1-4; possibly TRBD1 for D (5 bases). Sequenced here: peripheral blood, sampled in a trial of Ad26.COV2.S vaccine versus placebo. The CDR3: CASSDRGATNEKLFF. The CDR3 nucleotides are TGTGCCAGCAGTGATCGGGGGGCAACTAATGAAAAACTGTTTTTT.